This T cell receptor beta chain derives from a study of human T cells and chemical hapten exposure. Turning to the study itself: Mainly, slight library volume differences in the pool made TCR yields vary. General observations from the study: Alopecia affecting every donor means their immune response may not match healthy people's.

Each CDR3 protein gets one entry after TCRdb re-called the RACE reads with MiXCR. Among 300,000 to 450,000 distinct CDR3 sequences listed, approximately 5.1% were seen once. This clonotype was recorded many times. Its target is unknown. The time point is: pre-sensitization, week 0. Stated treatment: therapeutic diphenylcyclopropenone sensitization with weekly scalp DPC. V lost 6 bases and J 4 bases, leaving 12 bases between the germline ends. The CDR3 has 12 amino acids. Germline values: CDR1 DFQATT, CDR2 SNEGSKA (reference sequence). The chain has TRBV20-1 and TRBJ1-1; tentatively, D is TRBD1 (5 bases). This material consisted of whole blood, taken in connection with sensitization to the hapten diphenylcyclopropenone (DPC). This TCR was recovered from a woman aged 45 to 65 with alopecia areata. Some clones in this sample may be carry-over from other donors' samples. In nucleotides, the CDR3 is TGCAGTGCCGGGTGGGGGGGCACTGAAGCTTTCTTT. Translated, it gives CSAGWGGTEAFF.